Below are 16 T cell receptor beta chains sequenced from a single sample in a study of T cells in Graves' hyperthyroidism and ophthalmopathy. Researchers amplified the TCR beta CDR3 regions from RNA transcripts. The study used the HTBI primer set for a first-round RT-PCR of the TCR CDR3. Via MiXCR, TCRdb re-called the multiplex PCR reads, giving one row per CDR3 protein. The profile shows more than 600,000 distinct CDR3 sequences, over 15% of them singletons. Source material: blood. Receptors were obtained from a man younger than 30 with Graves' hyperthyroidism.

The gene calls are TRBV5-6 and TRBJ2-7; TRBD1 agrees at 8 bases. The germline V gene encodes CDR1 SGHDT and CDR2 YYEEEE. Trimming at V came to 4 bases and at J to 12 bases, leaving 9 bases not matched to a gene. The CDR3 covers 12 residues. In DNA, the CDR3 is TGTGCCAGCAGCAGGAGACAGGGGAGGCGGTACTTC. The encoded protein is CASSRRQGRRYF.

For this clonotype: This may arise from a read error, as a much more abundant clone is one base away. The J gene is TRBJ1-2, the V gene TRBV19, with D possibly matching TRBD1 (6 bases). Germline V gene lookup returns CDR1 LNHDA and CDR2 SQIVND (reference sequence). The CDR3 has 15 residues. CDR3 DNA sequence: TGTGCCAGTAGTCCGGGACACCCCATGAACTATGGCCACACCTTC. Amino acids: CASSPGHPMNYGHTF.

This clonotype appeared many times. In nucleotides, the CDR3 is TGTGCCAGCAAGGAGCAGGGATACGAGCAGTACTTC. It encodes CASKEQGYEQYF. The chain uses TRBV2 and TRBJ2-7; possibly TRBD1 for D (5 bases). CDR1 is SNHLY, CDR2 FYNNEI, per germline. The length of the CDR3 is 12 residues. V was clipped by 7 bases and J by 4 bases, with 11 bases between them.

This clonotype was counted many times. This chain links TRBV6-6 with TRBJ2-7, with TRBD1 matching over 9 bases. CDR1 is MNHNY, CDR2 SVGAGI, per germline (reference sequence). This CDR3 contains 14 residues. V lost 0 bases and J lost 7; bases outside the gene matches: 4. CDR3 protein: CASSYSDRGREQYF. CDR3 DNA sequence: TGTGCCAGCAGTTACTCGGACAGGGGCAGAGAGCAGTACTTC.

This chain uses TRBV27 with TRBJ1-2; D is unclear. The V gene lost 7 bases and the J gene lost 6 bases, with 12 bases spanning the gap. CDR1 and CDR2 from the germline V gene are MNHEY and SMNVEV (reference sequence). CDR3 length: 12 amino acids. The CDR3 DNA sequence: TGTGCCAGCAAAGGTGGAGACCATGGCTACACCTTC. Its protein is CASKGGDHGYTF.

The chain links TRBV30 to TRBJ2-5; D is uncertain. Trimming stripped 5 bases from V and 5 bases from J, with 6 bases between. Germline lookup yields CDR1 GTSNPN and CDR2 SVGIG (reference sequence). The CDR3 is 10 amino acids. CDR3 region: CAWGGETQYF. In DNA form, the CDR3 reads TGTGCCTGGGGTGGGGAGACCCAGTACTTC.

The chain recombines TRBV9 with TRBJ2-2, with TRBD2 identical over 8 bases. The germline CDR1 and CDR2 sequences are SGDLS and YYNGEE. J lost 5 bases, V lost 3 bases, and 9 bases had no gene match. This CDR3 has 16 amino acids. CDR3 nucleotide sequence: TGTGCCAGCAGCGGAAAAGCGGGAGTCGGGACCGGGGAGCTGTTTTTT. This sequence encodes CASSGKAGVGTGELFF.

This clonotype was counted at least ten times. The J gene is TRBJ2-7, the V gene TRBV30; no reliable D call. Deletions cut 5 bases from V and 2 bases from J, with 7 bases between. Germline V gene data show CDR1 as GTSNPN and CDR2 as SVGIG (reference sequence). This CDR3 has 11 amino acids. CDR3 region: CAWGSAYEQYF. The CDR3 DNA reads as TGTGCCTGGGGGTCTGCCTACGAGCAGTACTTC.

There are many counts of this clonotype. The chain employs TRBV6-2 or TRBV6-3 and TRBJ2-7; D gene uncertain. The V and J ends lost 2 bases and 4 bases respectively, with 18 bases between them. Germline CDR1 is MNHEY and CDR2 is SVGEGT. The CDR3 is 16 amino acids. The chain's CDR3 is CASSYHSAWGIYEQYF. The CDR3 DNA is TGTGCCAGCAGTTACCACTCGGCCTGGGGTATTTACGAGCAGTACTTC.

This rearrangement joins TRBV7-3 to TRBJ2-3; 11 bases align to TRBD1. Trimming took 0 bases from V and 5 from J; bases not matched to a gene: 4. Germline-derived CDR1 and CDR2 are SGHTA and FQGTGA. CDR3 size: 16 residues. CDR3 DNA sequence: TGTGCCAGCAGCTTAACCGGGACAGGGGGAGAAGATACGCAGTATTTT. Translated, it gives CASSLTGTGGEDTQYF.

There are a few counts of this clonotype. V gene TRBV20-1 combines with J gene TRBJ1-4; possibly TRBD1 for D (6 bases). Trimming stripped 1 base from V and 7 bases from J, with 10 bases between. The germline V gene has CDR1 DFQATT and CDR2 SNEGSKA (reference sequence). The CDR3 spans 13 residues. DNA of the CDR3: TGCAGTGCTAGAGTGTTGGGGGCTGAAAAACTGTTTTTT. This translates into CSARVLGAEKLFF.

This clonotype showed up many times. Compared with germline, one end of the junction differs, possibly owing to a read error. The rearrangement joins TRBV28 to TRBJ1-1, with TRBD1 as a possible D gene (5 bases). The CDR3 has 17 amino acids. Germline V gives CDR1 MDHEN, CDR2 SYDVKM. CDR3 DNA: TGTGCCAGCAGTCGGGGGTGGTCGGGGGGGACGAACGCTGAAGCTTTCTTT. It yields the protein CASSRGWSGGTNAEAFF.

This clonotype was observed a few times. This chain connects TRBV6-1 to TRBJ2-1; D not certain. V was cut by 6 bases and J by 0 bases, with 12 bases left in between. The CDR3 totals 15 residues. Germline loops: CDR1 MNHNS, CDR2 SASEGT. CDR3 bases: TGTGCCAGCAGGAAGAAATTAGACTCCTACAATGAGCAGTTCTTC. This sequence encodes CASRKKLDSYNEQFF.

The CDR3: CASSLVGQGNEKLFF. CDR3 nucleotide sequence: TGTGCCAGCAGCCTCGTCGGGCAGGGTAATGAAAAACTGTTTTTT. V is TRBV3-1 and J is TRBJ1-4, with a tentative D call TRBD1 (5 bases). Per the germline V gene, CDR1 is LGHDT and CDR2 is YNNKEL (reference sequence). This CDR3 is 15 amino acids long. V was clipped by 4 bases and J by 4 bases, with 13 bases between them.

This clonotype was seen only a few times. The chain combines TRBV7-2 with TRBJ1-6; perhaps TRBD1 as D (5 bases). V dropped 1 base and J dropped 10 bases, with 8 bases sitting between them. The germline gives CDR1 SGHTA, CDR2 FQGNSA. The CDR3 is made up of 13 amino acids. Here the CDR3 reads CASSLEGISPLHF. The CDR3 nucleotides are TGTGCCAGCAGCTTAGAGGGGATCTCACCCCTCCACTTT.

This clonotype was counted ten times or more. This chain connects TRBV6-6 to TRBJ2-2; TRBD1 matches at 8 bases. The CDR3 contains 15 residues. CDR1 MNHNY and CDR2 SVGAGI come from the germline V gene (reference sequence). The V and J ends lost 2 bases and 7 bases, in that order; junction bases with no gene match: 6. The CDR3 loop reads CASSYGQGGNGELFF. The CDR3 bases are TGTGCCAGCAGTTACGGACAGGGCGGGAACGGGGAGCTGTTTTTT.